The 5 T cell receptor beta chains given below trace back to one sample, sequenced in a study of response to subunit inactivated influenza vaccine (dated by TCRdb to the late 2010s). Library generation was performed with RT-PCR. The sequencer was an Illumina HiSeq 2500. Using fastp trimming at Q25 and MiXCR clonotype assembly, TCRdb reanalyzed the public sequencing data and kept in-frame beta chains. Rows merge per CDR3 protein into single entries with the most common DNA and genes. Across this sample there are over 650,000 distinct CDR3 sequences, with less than 20% seen only once. The top ten clonotypes cover about a tenth of the sample. The sample here was PBMCs from blood, taken roughly 5 days after vaccination. These receptors were taken from a man aged 50-60 years who received an inactivated influenza vaccine. Donor details come from another sample of the same person, matched by shared clones.

The sample holds a few counts of this clonotype. CDR3 sequence (DNA): TGTGCCATCAATGGAGGGGGGAGAGACAATGAGCAGTTCTTC. Protein product: CAINGGGRDNEQFF. V is TRBV10-3 and J is TRBJ2-1, with D perhaps matching TRBD1 or TRBD2 (6 bases each). The CDR3 loop spans 14 amino acids. Per germline, CDR1 ENHRY and CDR2 SYGVKD. With 7 bases removed from V and 5 bases from J, the gap between germline ends came to 15 bases.

This clonotype was picked up a small number of times. The chain couples TRBV6-5 to TRBJ2-2; maybe TRBD1 (5 bases). The CDR3 spans 16 residues. CDR1 is MNHEY, CDR2 SVGAGI, per germline. The V end was cut by 2 bases, the J end by 1 base, with 11 bases between. CDR3 nucleotide sequence: TGTGCCAGCAGTTACGCAGGGCGACTGAACACCGGGGAGCTGTTTTTT. It codes for CASSYAGRLNTGELFF.

This clonotype has ten or more counts. The rearrangement joins TRBV7-2 to TRBJ2-1, with TRBD2 identical over 7 bases. The CDR3 is 15 amino acids. V was pared by 4 bases and J by 7 bases, with 10 bases of the junction left unmatched. Germline V CDR1 and CDR2: SGHTA, FQGNSA. The DNA for the CDR3 is TGTGCCAGCAGCTCCCGTGGCCTAGCGGCGAATGAGCAGTTCTTC. Encoded protein: CASSSRGLAANEQFF.

This CDR3 is CASSPRDSGLSSYEQYF. CDR3 nucleotide sequence: TGTGCCAGCAGTCCACGGGACAGTGGGCTCAGCTCCTACGAGCAGTACTTC. This sequence joins TRBV6-2 or TRBV6-3 and TRBJ2-7, with TRBD1 matching 7 bases. Trimming removed 5 bases from V and 0 bases from J; junction bases left unmatched: 13. CDR3 length: 17 amino acids. The germline V gene encodes CDR1 MNHEY and CDR2 SVGEGT.

This clonotype was found a few times. The chain is built from TRBV28 and TRBJ2-1, with 9 bases matching TRBD2. Germline values: CDR1 MDHEN, CDR2 SYDVKM. The CDR3 is made up of 16 amino acids. V lost 1 base to trimming and J lost 7 bases; unmatched junction nucleotides: 8. The CDR3, as DNA: TGTGCCAGCAGTTTATCCCGTGCGGGGGGGCAGAATGAGCAGTTCTTC. Translating it yields CASSLSRAGGQNEQFF.